This T cell receptor (beta chain) was identified in a study of shared clonotypes between healthy human individuals. Study-level background: Aged between 18 and 49, the donors were a couple of women and three men.

The CDR3 spans 17 residues. V dropped 0 bases and J dropped 7; count of bases not matched to a gene: 13. Germline CDR1 and CDR2: MGHRA and YSYEKL. Points from the study as a whole: Unshared clonotypes carried lower generation probabilities than those common to all four donors.

Cells designated naive CD8 were CD45RO-negative and were positively selected for CCR7, with terminally differentiated effector memory CD45RA+ cells excluded. This clone was detected once. Its matching antigen is unknown. Deep-level settings were used for running the assay. TCRdb's table, derived via immunoSEQ multiplex PCR, lists solely in-frame clones and lacks some. The sample lists roughly 600,000 clones, 95% to 98% seen once, with 0.3% to 0.35% in the top ten. Source material: naive CD8+ T cells sorted from blood. V is TRBV4-1 and J is TRBJ2-3, with 7 bases aligning to TRBD2. The TCR comes from a young man in good health. The CDR3 nucleotides are TGCGCCAGCAGCCAAGATTGGAACGGGAGGTCGGGGTATACGCAGTATTTT. This translates into CASSQDWNGRSGYTQYF.